Listed below are T cell receptor beta chains from one sample, sequenced in a study of molecular identifiers for immune sequencing clone quantification. TCRdb recomputed calls from the PCR reads with MiXCR, one row per CDR3 protein. The sample lists roughly 300,000 distinct CDR3 sequences, under 25% occurring once. Sequencing was performed on naive CD8+ T cells from blood, with Jurkat cell RNA spiked in. The origin of the receptors is a human donor in good health. Some libraries in this study had Jurkat cell RNA spiked in. Both conserved end residues are trimmed from each CDR3. Fields, in order: V gene, D gene, J gene, CDR3 length, CDR3 protein. A D gene is named only where the DNA matches it firmly.

>TRBV12-3/TRBV12-4|TRBD2|TRBJ2-2|14
ASSYSGTRGTGELF
>TRBV20-1|TRBD2|TRBJ2-3|15
SAQLAGGLRLTDTQY
>TRBV5-1|.|TRBJ2-7|11
ASSLEGAYEQY
>TRBV7-6|.|TRBJ2-7|12
ASSPGLISYEQY
>TRBV7-2|TRBD1|TRBJ2-1|13
ASSSTGVSYNEQF
>TRBV6-4|TRBD1|TRBJ2-2|11
ACRDRVTGELF
>TRBV5-4|.|TRBJ2-7|12
ASSLMGGSVAQY
>TRBV7-6|.|TRBJ2-3|10
ARSAGTDTPY
>TRBV5-1|.|TRBJ2-3|14
ASSPNHPFSTDTQY
>TRBV5-5|TRBD1|TRBJ2-3|14
ASSGSDRPPADTQY
>TRBV28|.|TRBJ2-7|13
ASSTPRDSPYEQY
>TRBV6-5|TRBD1|TRBJ2-6|15
ASSSPQGKAGANVLT
>TRBV5-1|.|TRBJ2-7|13
ASSLALGEFYEQY
>TRBV10-2|.|TRBJ1-5|15
ASSGGVAENIDQPQH
>TRBV12-3/TRBV12-4|TRBD1|TRBJ2-5|13
ASSLIGQGQETQY
>TRBV27|TRBD1|TRBJ2-7|12
ASSPTGAAYEQY
>TRBV30|.|TRBJ2-7|11
AWSGQPGWVVE
>TRBV24-1|.|TRBJ2-5|10
ATSDAAETQY
>TRBV4-3|.|TRBJ2-1|11
ASSQGTYNEQF
>TRBV19|TRBD1|TRBJ1-1|12
ASRNQGAGTEAF
>TRBV9|.|TRBJ2-3|13
ASTSGAGLTDTQY
>TRBV6-1|.|TRBJ2-7|13
ASRGIVLQSYEQY
>TRBV29-1|.|TRBJ2-2|11
SLIEGNTGELF
>TRBV30|.|TRBJ1-1|10
ALGRMNTEAF
>TRBV2|TRBD1|TRBJ2-7|15
ASSRWDRYNSEYEQY
>TRBV28|TRBD1|TRBJ1-4|12
ASSERTGDEKLF
>TRBV7-9|.|TRBJ2-3|12
ASSSTRGPDTQY
>TRBV20-1|.|TRBJ2-7|8
SAYAYEQY
>TRBV4-2|.|TRBJ2-2|14
ASSPTTVGYTGELF
>TRBV27|.|TRBJ2-7|12
ASSFSGRSYEQY
>TRBV6-1|.|TRBJ1-5|13
ASSEYAASNQPQH
>TRBV19|.|TRBJ2-2|10
ASSIHTGELF
>TRBV29-1|TRBD2|TRBJ2-5|12
SVVGGREGETQY
>TRBV9|.|TRBJ2-7|12
ASAQGGGSYEQY
>TRBV18|TRBD1|TRBJ1-3|13
ASSRTGLSGNTIY
>TRBV27|.|TRBJ2-1|13
ARSGTLQGYNEQF
>TRBV27|.|TRBJ1-1|16
ASSLSPGAHGANTEAF
>TRBV29-1|TRBD2|TRBJ2-1|14
SVPGPIAGEAGEQF
>TRBV7-2|TRBD2|TRBJ2-3|15
ASSLGGAGGLTDTQY
>TRBV7-2|.|TRBJ1-1|10
ASSLVTAEAF
>TRBV4-3|.|TRBJ2-7|14
ASSQDRGGATYEQY
>TRBV4-1|.|TRBJ2-3|12
ASSPPEVLDTQY
>TRBV10-2|TRBD1|TRBJ2-3|14
ASSAGTGKDTDTQY
>TRBV4-3|TRBD1|TRBJ1-3|13
ASSQGTGFRNTIY
>TRBV7-2|TRBD2|TRBJ2-3|12
ASSQLSGTDTQY